The T cell receptor beta chain under discussion was sequenced for a study of naive and memory T cell subsets. Points from the study as a whole: Naive repertoires, especially CD8, held a few larger clonotypes, possibly memory cells re-expressing CD45RA.

This clonotype turned up a few times. Its specificity is not known. The trim removed 4 bases at V and 2 bases at J, leaving 6 bases unmatched. CDR1 MGHRA and CDR2 YSYEKL come from the germline V gene. The CDR3 is made up of 16 amino acids. An equimolar mix of two oligonucleotides served as the beta constant-region primer for TRBC1 and TRBC2. The ligated cDNA underwent four PCR rounds using SP2 and nested alpha and beta constant-region primers. Each CDR3 protein is one row after TCRdb ran MiXCR on the UMI-ligation and nested PCR reads. The sample lists under 150,000 distinct CDR3 sequences; about 20% were seen once.

This clonotype was obtained from a human donor in good health. The specimen was naive CD8+ T cells from blood. The rearrangement links TRBV4-1 to TRBJ2-3; 10 nucleotides align to TRBD2. CDR3 loop: CASSPSGTSVTDTQYF. The CDR3 region has the DNA TGCGCCAGCAGCCCCTCCGGGACTAGCGTCACAGATACGCAGTATTTT.